This T cell receptor beta chain was found in a study of T cells in localized non-small cell lung cancer. Study results and limitations: There were a median around 60 of the top 100 tumor clones appearing in adjacent lung. The highest T cell clonality was in uninvolved adjacent lung, above tumor. Higher blood T cell density went with longer overall survival. Heterogeneity within the tumor remains possible, as just one region underwent sequencing.

Deletions cut 0 bases from V and 3 bases from J, with 5 bases between. The V gene's germline CDR1 is KGHSH and CDR2 LQKENI. The CDR3 consists of 13 residues. Here immunoSEQ multiplex PCR was the method, and the copy in TCRdb shows in-frame clones only, minus some. This sample has about 33,000 clones, with about 90% found just once. As for this clone: The antigen is not known.

The starting material was peripheral blood, obtained before any cancer treatment. The chain recombines TRBV18 with TRBJ2-5, with no clear D. This sequence originates from a man between 40 and 75 years old with stage I lung adenocarcinoma. In nucleotides, the CDR3 is TGTGCCAGCTCACCACCAAGAGAAGAGACCCAGTACTTC. It codes for CASSPPREETQYF.